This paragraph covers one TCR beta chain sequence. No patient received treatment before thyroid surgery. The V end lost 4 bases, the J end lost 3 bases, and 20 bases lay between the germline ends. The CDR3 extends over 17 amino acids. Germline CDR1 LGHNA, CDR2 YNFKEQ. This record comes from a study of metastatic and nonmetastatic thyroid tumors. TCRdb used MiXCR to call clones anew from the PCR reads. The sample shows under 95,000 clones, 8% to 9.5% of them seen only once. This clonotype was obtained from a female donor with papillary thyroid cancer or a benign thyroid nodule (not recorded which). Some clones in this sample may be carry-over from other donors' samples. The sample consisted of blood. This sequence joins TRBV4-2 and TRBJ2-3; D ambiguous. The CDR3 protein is CASSRTTRHPLTDTQYF. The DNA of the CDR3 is TGTGCCAGCAGCCGCACCACGCGCCACCCGCTTACAGATACGCAGTATTTT.